This is a list of T cell receptor beta chains from one sample in a study of shared clonotypes between healthy human individuals. The repertoire was sequenced with immunoSEQ multiplex PCR; TCRdb's copy has only in-frame clones and lacks some. The sample holds a few hundred thousand clones, more than 95% seen once. The sample consisted of naive CD4+ T cells sorted from blood. All receptors derive from a woman aged 25-40 years in good health. The CDR3 runs from the conserved cysteine through the conserved F or W. Each record gives: J gene, V gene, D gene, clone size, CDR3 DNA, CDR3 protein. D genes are given only for firm matches. Size is stated for part of the rows, as once, few or many counts, or as a class when the clone is expanded.

j_gene: TRBJ1-1
v_gene: TRBV19
d_gene: NA
abundance: NA
CDR3nt: TGTGCCAGTAGTATTGGACAGACGGCCCCTGAAGCTTTCTTT
CDR3aa: CASSIGQTAPEAFF

j_gene: TRBJ2-1
v_gene: TRBV5-1
d_gene: NA
abundance: NA
CDR3nt: TGCGCCAGCAGGGGAGCACGAAACAATGAGCAGTTCTTC
CDR3aa: CASRGARNNEQFF

j_gene: TRBJ2-7
v_gene: TRBV7-6
d_gene: TRBD2
abundance: once
CDR3nt: TGTGCCAGCAGCTTAGGGAGCGGGACCACGCGCGAGCAGTACTTC
CDR3aa: CASSLGSGTTREQYF

j_gene: TRBJ1-1
v_gene: TRBV20-1
d_gene: NA
abundance: NA
CDR3nt: TGCAGTGCTACCTTGGCCATGGAAGCTTTCTTT
CDR3aa: CSATLAMEAFF

j_gene: TRBJ1-2
v_gene: TRBV28
d_gene: NA
abundance: NA
CDR3nt: TGTGCCAGCAGGGGGAATGATGGCTACACCTTC
CDR3aa: CASRGNDGYTF

j_gene: TRBJ1-2
v_gene: TRBV28
d_gene: TRBD1
abundance: once
CDR3nt: TGTGCCAGCATCGCCGACAGGGGCTTTGGCTACACCTTC
CDR3aa: CASIADRGFGYTF

j_gene: TRBJ2-3
v_gene: TRBV29-1
d_gene: NA
abundance: NA
CDR3nt: TGCAGCGTTGAAGCGGGCCCATCGGATACGCAGTATTTT
CDR3aa: CSVEAGPSDTQYF

j_gene: TRBJ2-1
v_gene: TRBV7-2
d_gene: NA
abundance: NA
CDR3nt: TGTGCCAGCAGCGCAAGAAGGGGAGGCCGGTACAATGAGCAGTTCTTC
CDR3aa: CASSARRGGRYNEQFF

j_gene: TRBJ2-1
v_gene: TRBV5-6
d_gene: NA
abundance: NA
CDR3nt: TGTGCCAGCAGCCTTAGCGGTTCTGAGTTCTTC
CDR3aa: CASSLSGSEFF

j_gene: TRBJ2-5
v_gene: TRBV6-5
d_gene: NA
abundance: NA
CDR3nt: TGTGCCAGCAGCTGGACGAACGGGGAGACCCAGTACTTC
CDR3aa: CASSWTNGETQYF